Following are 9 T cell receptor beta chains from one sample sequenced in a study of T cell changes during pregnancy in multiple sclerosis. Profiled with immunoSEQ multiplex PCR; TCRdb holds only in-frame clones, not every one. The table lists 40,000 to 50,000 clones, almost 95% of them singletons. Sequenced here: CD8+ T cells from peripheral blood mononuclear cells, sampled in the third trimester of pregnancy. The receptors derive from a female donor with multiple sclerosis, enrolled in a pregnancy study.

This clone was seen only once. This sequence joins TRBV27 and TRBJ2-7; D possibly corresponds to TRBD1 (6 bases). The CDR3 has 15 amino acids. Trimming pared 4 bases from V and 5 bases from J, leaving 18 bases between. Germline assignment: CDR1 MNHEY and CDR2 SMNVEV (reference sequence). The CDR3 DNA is TGTGCCAGCAGTTCCCGGGACACTTCTGAGGACGAGCAGTACTTC. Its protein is CASSSRDTSEDEQYF.

DNA of the CDR3: TGTGCCAGCAGCCTAGGGGGTTACGAGCAGTACTTC. Protein sequence: CASSLGGYEQYF. The chain joins TRBV4-2 to TRBJ2-7, with D maybe TRBD1 (6 bases). This CDR3 contains 12 residues. Germline assignment: CDR1 LGHNA and CDR2 YNFKEQ. V lost 4 bases and J 4 bases, leaving 8 bases between the germline ends.

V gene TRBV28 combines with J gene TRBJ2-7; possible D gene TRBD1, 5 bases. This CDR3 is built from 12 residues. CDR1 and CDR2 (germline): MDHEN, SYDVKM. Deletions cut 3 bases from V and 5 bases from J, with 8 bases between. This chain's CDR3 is CASSFRQHEQYF. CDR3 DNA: TGTGCCAGCAGTTTCCGACAGCACGAGCAGTACTTC.

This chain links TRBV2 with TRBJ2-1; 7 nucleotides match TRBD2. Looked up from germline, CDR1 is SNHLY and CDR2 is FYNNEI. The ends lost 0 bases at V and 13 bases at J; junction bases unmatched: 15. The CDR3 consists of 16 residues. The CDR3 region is CASSEALLAARNGQFF. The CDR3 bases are TGTGCCAGCAGTGAAGCGCTTCTAGCGGCACGGAATGGACAGTTCTTC. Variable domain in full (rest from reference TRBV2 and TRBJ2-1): EPEVTQTPSHQVTQMGQEVILRCVPISNHLYFYWYRQILGQKVEFLVSFYNNEISEKSEIFDDQFSVERPDGSNFTLKIRSTKLEDSAMYFCASSEALLAARNGQFFGPGTRLTVL.

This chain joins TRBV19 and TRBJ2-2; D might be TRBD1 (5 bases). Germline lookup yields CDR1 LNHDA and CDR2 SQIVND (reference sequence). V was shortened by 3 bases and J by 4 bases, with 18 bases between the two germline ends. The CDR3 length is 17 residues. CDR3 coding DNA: TGTGCCAGTAGTATCACCCTCAGACAGCGACTCACCGGGGAGCTGTTTTTT. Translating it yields CASSITLRQRLTGELFF.

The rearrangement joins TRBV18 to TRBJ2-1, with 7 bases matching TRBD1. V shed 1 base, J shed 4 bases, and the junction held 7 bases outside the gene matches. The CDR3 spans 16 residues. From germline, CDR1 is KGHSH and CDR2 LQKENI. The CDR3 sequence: CASSPLTGFGYNEQFF. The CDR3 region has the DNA TGTGCCAGCTCACCACTGACAGGGTTTGGATACAATGAGCAGTTCTTC.

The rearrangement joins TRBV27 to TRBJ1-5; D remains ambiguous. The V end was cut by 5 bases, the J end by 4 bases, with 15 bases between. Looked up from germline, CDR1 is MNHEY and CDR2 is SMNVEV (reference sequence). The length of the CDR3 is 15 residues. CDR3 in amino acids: CASSPGSGRNQPQHF. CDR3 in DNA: TGTGCCAGCAGTCCTGGGAGCGGAAGAAATCAGCCCCAGCATTTT.

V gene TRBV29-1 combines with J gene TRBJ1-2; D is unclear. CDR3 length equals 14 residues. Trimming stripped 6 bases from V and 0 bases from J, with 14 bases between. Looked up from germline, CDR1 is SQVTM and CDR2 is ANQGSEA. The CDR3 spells CSVEMAPPNYGYTF. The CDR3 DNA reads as TGCAGCGTGGAGATGGCACCTCCTAACTATGGCTACACCTTC.

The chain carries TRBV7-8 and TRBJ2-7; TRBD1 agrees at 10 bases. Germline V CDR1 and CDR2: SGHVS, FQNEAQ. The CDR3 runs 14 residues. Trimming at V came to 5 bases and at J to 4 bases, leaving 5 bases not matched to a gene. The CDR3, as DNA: TGTGCCAGCAGCACGGGACAGGGGAGATACGAGCAGTACTTC. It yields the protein CASSTGQGRYEQYF.